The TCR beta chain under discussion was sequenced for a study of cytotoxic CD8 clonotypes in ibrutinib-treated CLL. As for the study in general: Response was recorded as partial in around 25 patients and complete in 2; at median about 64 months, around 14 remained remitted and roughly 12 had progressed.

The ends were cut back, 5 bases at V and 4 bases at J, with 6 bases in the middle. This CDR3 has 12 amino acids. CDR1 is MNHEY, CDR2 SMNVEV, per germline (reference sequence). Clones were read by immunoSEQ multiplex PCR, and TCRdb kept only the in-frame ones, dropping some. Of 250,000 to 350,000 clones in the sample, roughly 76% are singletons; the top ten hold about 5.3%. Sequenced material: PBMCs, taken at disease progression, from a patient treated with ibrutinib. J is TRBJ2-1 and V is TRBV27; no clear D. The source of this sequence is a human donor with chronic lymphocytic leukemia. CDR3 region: CASSDLYNEQFF. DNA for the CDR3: TGTGCCAGCAGTGACCTATACAATGAGCAGTTCTTC.